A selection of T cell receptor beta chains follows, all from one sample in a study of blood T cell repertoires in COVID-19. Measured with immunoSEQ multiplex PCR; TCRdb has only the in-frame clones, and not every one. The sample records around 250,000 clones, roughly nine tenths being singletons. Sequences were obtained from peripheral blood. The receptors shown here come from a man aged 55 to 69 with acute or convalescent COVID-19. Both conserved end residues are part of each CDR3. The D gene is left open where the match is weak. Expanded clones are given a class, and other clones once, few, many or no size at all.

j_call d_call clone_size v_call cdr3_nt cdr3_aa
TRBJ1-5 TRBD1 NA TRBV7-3 TGTGCCAGCAGCTTAGAATCGGGACAGGGCAATCAGCCCCAGCATTTT CASSLESGQGNQPQHF
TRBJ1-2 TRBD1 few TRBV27 TGTGCCAGCAGCCCAGCCCGACAGGGTCTCTATGGCTACACCTTC CASSPARQGLYGYTF
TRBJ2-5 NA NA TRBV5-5 TGTGCCAGCAGCTTAGGGCAGGGGCAAGAGACCCAGTACTTC CASSLGQGQETQYF
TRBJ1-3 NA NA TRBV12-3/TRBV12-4 TGTGCCAGCACCTTGGGGGCCGGAAACACCATATATTTT CASTLGAGNTIYF
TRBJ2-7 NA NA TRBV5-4 TGTGCCAGCAGCTTGCTGGCCCATGAGGACGAGCAGTACTTC CASSLLAHEDEQYF
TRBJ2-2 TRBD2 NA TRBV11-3 TGTGCCAGCAGCTTAGTGGGCGCGGGAGGTACCGGGGAGCTGTTTTTT CASSLVGAGGTGELFF
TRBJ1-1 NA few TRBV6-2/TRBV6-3 TGTGCCAGCAGTTTCACTATAGACACTGAAGCTTTCTTT CASSFTIDTEAFF
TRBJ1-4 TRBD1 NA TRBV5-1 TGCGCCAGCAGCTCGGGACAGAGAGGTGAAAAACTGTTTTTT CASSSGQRGEKLFF
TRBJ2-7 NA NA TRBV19 TGTGCCAGTAGTATTGGGGCAGACGACGCCTACGAGCAGTACTTC CASSIGADDAYEQYF
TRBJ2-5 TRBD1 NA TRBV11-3 TGTGCCAGCAGTCAGGGGGCGGATGGGGAGACCCAGTACTTC CASSQGADGETQYF
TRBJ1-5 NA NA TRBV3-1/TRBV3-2 TGTGCCAGCAGCCAAGATGGGAGAGGAGGCAATCAGCCCCAGCATTTT CASSQDGRGGNQPQHF
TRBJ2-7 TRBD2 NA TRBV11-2 TGTGCCAGCCGAAGTGTGACTAGCTTCTACGAGCAGTACTTC CASRSVTSFYEQYF
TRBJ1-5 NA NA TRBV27 TGTGCCAGCAGTCCTCAGGGTACCCACCAGCCCCAGCATTTT CASSPQGTHQPQHF
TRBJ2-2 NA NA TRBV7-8 TGTGCCAGCAGCTTAGTTGTCACAAACACCGGGGAGCTGTTTTTT CASSLVVTNTGELFF
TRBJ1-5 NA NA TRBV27 TGTGCCAGCAGCACTAACAGGCGCGAACAGCCCCAGCATTTT CASSTNRREQPQHF
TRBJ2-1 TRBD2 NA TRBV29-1 TGCAGCGTGGGACTAGCGGGAGGGTACAATGAGCAGTTCTTC CSVGLAGGYNEQFF
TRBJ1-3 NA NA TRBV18 TGTGCCAGCTCACCGCGCGGGGGGCCAGGAAACACCATATATTTT CASSPRGGPGNTIYF
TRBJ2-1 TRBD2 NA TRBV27 TGTGCCAGCAGCCGTCGACTAGCGGGAGATTCGGATGAGCAGTTCTTC CASSRRLAGDSDEQFF
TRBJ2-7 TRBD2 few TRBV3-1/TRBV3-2 TGTGCCAGCAGCCACTCCGTGGTTAGCGGGCCCCTGAACTCCTACGAGCAGTACTTC CASSHSVVSGPLNSYEQYF
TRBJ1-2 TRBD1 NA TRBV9 TGTGCCAGCACGCCGGGACAGGGGGAATCTAACTATGGCTACACCTTC CASTPGQGESNYGYTF
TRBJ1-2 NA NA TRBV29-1 TGCAGCGTTGAATCCAGGGGAGCTAACTATGGCTACACCTTC CSVESRGANYGYTF
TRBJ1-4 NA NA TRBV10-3 TGTGCCATCAGTGAAGGCGGGGGAACTAATGAAAAACTGTTTTTT CAISEGGGTNEKLFF
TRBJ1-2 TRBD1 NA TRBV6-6 TGTGCCAGCAGTTCCCCCGGGACAGGGGGGTTTGGCTACACCTTC CASSSPGTGGFGYTF
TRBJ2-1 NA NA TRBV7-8 TGTGCCAGCAGCTTAAAGGACAGAAGGTTCTTC CASSLKDRRFF
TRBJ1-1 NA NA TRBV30 TGTGCCTGGAGTGTACACAGGTACACTGAAGCTTTCTTT CAWSVHRYTEAFF
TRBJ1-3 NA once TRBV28 TGTGCCATCGCAGATCGTCCTGGAAACACCATATATTTT CAIADRPGNTIYF
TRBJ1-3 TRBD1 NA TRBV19 TGTGCCAGTAGTCGGGGGACAGGGGACTCTGGAAACACCATATATTTT CASSRGTGDSGNTIYF
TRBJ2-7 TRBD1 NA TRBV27 TGTGCCAGCAGCCAGGGGGGACAGGGGTACGAGCAGTACTTC CASSQGGQGYEQYF
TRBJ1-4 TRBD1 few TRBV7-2 TGTGCCAGCAGCTTCGACAGGGGTTCGAATGAAAAACTGTTTTTT CASSFDRGSNEKLFF
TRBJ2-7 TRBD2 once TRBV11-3 TGTGCCAGCAGCTTAGTGGCGACTAGCGGGTCCTACGAGCAGTACTTC CASSLVATSGSYEQYF
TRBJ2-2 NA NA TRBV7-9 TGTGCCAGCTTCACGGGGGATTTGAACACCGGGGAGCTGTTTTTT CASFTGDLNTGELFF
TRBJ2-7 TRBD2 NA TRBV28 TGTGCCAGCAGACGATTAGCGGGCGCCTACGAGCAGTACTTC CASRRLAGAYEQYF
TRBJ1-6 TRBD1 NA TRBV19 TGTGCCAGTTCGGGACAGGGAAATTCACCCCTCCACTTT CASSGQGNSPLHF
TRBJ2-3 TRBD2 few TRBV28 TGTGCCAGCAGTCCCCAGACTAGCGGGACCACAGATACGCAGTATTTT CASSPQTSGTTDTQYF
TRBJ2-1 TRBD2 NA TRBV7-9 TGTGCCAGCAGTTACTCTAGCGGTAGCTCCTACAATGAGCAGTTCTTC CASSYSSGSSYNEQFF
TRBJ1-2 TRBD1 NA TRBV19 TGTGCCAGTAGTATCATCACCGGGACAGGGATGACTGGCTACACCTTC CASSIITGTGMTGYTF
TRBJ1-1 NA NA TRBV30 TGTGCCTGGAGTTCTCCGTTGAACACTGAAGCTTTCTTT CAWSSPLNTEAFF
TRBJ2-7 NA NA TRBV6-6 TGTGCCAGCATTCCAACCGAGGGGGGGTACGAGCAGTACTTC CASIPTEGGYEQYF
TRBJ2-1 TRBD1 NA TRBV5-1 TGCGCCAGCAGCTTGGGGCTCCGCGGGACAGGGGACAATGAGCAGTTCTTC CASSLGLRGTGDNEQFF
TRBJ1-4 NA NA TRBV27 TGTGCCAGCAGGCGGGGACGGAACCTAAACAGTGAAAAACTGTTTTTT CASRRGRNLNSEKLFF
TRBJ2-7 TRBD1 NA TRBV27 TGTGCCAGCAGGCGTTCGACCGGGACAGGGGCTAGCGAGCAGTACTTC CASRRSTGTGASEQYF
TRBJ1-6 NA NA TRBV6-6 TGTGCCAGCAGTCCCCAATTGAGAGGCTCCTATAATTCACCCCTCCACTTT CASSPQLRGSYNSPLHF
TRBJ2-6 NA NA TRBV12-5 TGTGCTAGTGGTGATACTTCTGGGGCCAACGTCCTGACTTTC CASGDTSGANVLTF
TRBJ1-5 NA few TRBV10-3 TGTGCCATCAGTACACATGATAGCAATCAGCCCCAGCATTTT CAISTHDSNQPQHF
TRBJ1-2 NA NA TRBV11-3 TGTGCCAGCAGCTTAGAAACGGGAAACTATGGCTACACCTTC CASSLETGNYGYTF
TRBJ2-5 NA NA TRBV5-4 TGTGCCAGCAGCCTAGGGACTCGCCAAGAGACCCAGTACTTC CASSLGTRQETQYF
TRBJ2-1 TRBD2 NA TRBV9 TGTGCCAGCAGCGTACTAGCGGCCACAAATGAGCAGTTCTTC CASSVLAATNEQFF
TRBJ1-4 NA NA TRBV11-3 TGTGCCAGCAGCTTCCCCAGGGGACTGGGAGGGAAACTGTTTTTT CASSFPRGLGGKLFF
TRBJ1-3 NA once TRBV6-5 TGTGCCAGCAGTTACAGTCCCCCAGGCTCTGGAAACACCATATATTTT CASSYSPPGSGNTIYF
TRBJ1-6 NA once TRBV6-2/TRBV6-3 TGTGCCAGCAGTTCGGTTGTGGGCGTCGATTCACCCCTCCACTTT CASSSVVGVDSPLHF
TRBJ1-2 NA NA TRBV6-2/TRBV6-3 TGTGCCAGCAGTCCCCGACAGTTCTATGGCTACACCTTC CASSPRQFYGYTF
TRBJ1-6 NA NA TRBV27 TGTGCCAGCAGTCCCTTAACAGGGAACAATTCACCCCTCCACTTT CASSPLTGNNSPLHF
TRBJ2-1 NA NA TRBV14 TGTGCCAGCAGCCAAGAGATCGTCGGTGTCTCCTACAATGAGCAGTTCTTC CASSQEIVGVSYNEQFF
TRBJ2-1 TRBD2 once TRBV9 TGTGCCAGCAGCGCCCCGGGACTAGTTGGGCACAATGAGCAGTTCTTC CASSAPGLVGHNEQFF
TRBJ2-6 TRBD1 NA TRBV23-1 TGCGCCAGCAGTCACGAAGGACAGGTCTCTGGGGCCAACGTCCTGACTTTC CASSHEGQVSGANVLTF
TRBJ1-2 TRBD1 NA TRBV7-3 TGTGCCAGCAGCTTGGGGACAGGCAAGAGGGTCACCTTC CASSLGTGKRVTF
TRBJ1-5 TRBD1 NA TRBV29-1 TGCAGCGTTCAAGACAGGGCTAATCAGCCCCAGCATTTT CSVQDRANQPQHF
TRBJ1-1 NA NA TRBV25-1 TGTGCCAGCAGTGAACGAGGGTTCAACACTGAAGCTTTCTTT CASSERGFNTEAFF
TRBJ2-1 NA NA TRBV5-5 TGTGCCAGCAGCTTCTCTAGCTCCTACAATGAGCAGTTCTTC CASSFSSSYNEQFF
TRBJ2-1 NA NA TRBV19 TGTGCCAGTAGACACAGGGGGGGTGAGCAGTTCTTC CASRHRGGEQFF